Sequencing of this T cell receptor (beta chain) was carried out in a study of response to subunit inactivated influenza vaccine. Germline V gene sequence: CDR1 MNHEY, CDR2 SVGEGT. The J segment lost 8 bases and the V segment lost 2 bases, leaving 6 bases of the junction unmatched. This CDR3 contains 15 residues. MiXCR, applied by TCRdb to the RT-PCR reads, yields one record per CDR3 protein. The data contain about 570,000 distinct CDR3 sequences, roughly 10% of them singletons. The same specimen was also included in a second study, on T cells expressing NK-cell markers. According to that study: 5'RACE template switching with UMIs generated TCR beta cDNA. Sequencing covered eight donors, seven HCMV-seropositive and one seronegative. Several experiments employed an anti-gamma-delta TCR antibody to confine sorting to alpha-beta TCR T cells. Among CD8+ T cells from several donors, dominant NKG2C+ clonotypes accounted for about 1.0-7.5%. Four donors showed these clonotypes also leading the CD3+CD56-NKG2C+ fraction.

The chain recombines TRBV6-2 or TRBV6-3 with TRBJ2-1, with 10 bases aligning to TRBD2. This receptor was taken from a man aged 45-65 years who received an inactivated influenza vaccine. The source material was PBMCs from blood, sampled on the day of vaccination. CDR3 sequence (DNA): TGTGCCAGCAGTTACCGGACTAGCGGCTTCGATGAGCAGTTCTTC. It encodes CASSYRTSGFDEQFF.